A single sample is the source of the 9 T cell receptor beta chains below, sequenced in a study of blood T cell repertoires in COVID-19. The repertoire was sequenced with immunoSEQ multiplex PCR; TCRdb's copy has only in-frame clones and lacks some. This sample carries under 250,000 clones, roughly 85% of them seen once, and the ten largest clones take 8.5% to 9.5%. Input material: PBMCs or T cells enriched from blood (not recorded which). The receptor set was obtained from a woman in her 50s with acute COVID-19.

The rearrangement links TRBV7-9 to TRBJ2-1; TRBD2 matches at 7 bases. The V segment lost 5 bases and the J segment 15 bases; nucleotides outside the gene matches: 10. Germline CDR1 SEHNR, CDR2 FQNEAQ (reference sequence). The CDR3 extends over 12 amino acids. CDR3 sequence: CASSQDRDYAFF. Written as DNA, the CDR3 is TGTGCCAGCAGCCAGGACCGGGACTACGCGTTCTTC.

V is TRBV15 and J is TRBJ2-7, with TRBD1 as a possible D gene (5 bases). Trimming removed 6 bases at V and 3 bases at J, with 6 bases between. The CDR3 sequence is 11 residues long. The V gene's germline CDR1 is LNHNV and CDR2 YYDKDF (reference sequence). The CDR3 loop is CATSRGYEQYF. DNA for the CDR3: TGTGCCACCAGTAGGGGCTACGAGCAGTACTTC.

This chain joins TRBV6-5 and TRBJ1-1; D gene ambiguous. The CDR3 is 14 residues long. The V gene lost 7 bases and the J gene lost 2 bases, with 14 bases spanning the gap. Germline CDR1 reads MNHEY; CDR2 reads SVGAGI. As DNA, the CDR3 is TGTGCCAGCAACCCTCGGGATATTAACACTGAAGCTTTCTTT. Translation gives CASNPRDINTEAFF.

The chain recombines TRBV7-9 with TRBJ1-2; D is unclear. V lost 3 bases and J lost 7, with 9 bases in between. CDR1 is SEHNR, CDR2 FQNEAQ, per germline (reference sequence). The length of the CDR3 is 12 residues. The CDR3 DNA reads TGTGCCAGCAGCTTCAGTCTGATTGGCTACACCTTC. Translated, it gives CASSFSLIGYTF.

The sample holds a few counts of this clone. The CDR3 reads CASSYSTGMYSPLHF. The CDR3 DNA is TGTGCCAGCAGTTACTCGACAGGGATGTATTCACCCCTCCACTTT. The rearrangement links TRBV6-5 to TRBJ1-6; 7 nucleotides line up with TRBD1. Trimming at V came to 0 bases and at J to 8 bases, leaving 4 bases not matched to a gene. Looked up from germline, CDR1 is MNHEY and CDR2 is SVGAGI. The CDR3 totals 15 residues.

The J gene is TRBJ2-5, the V gene TRBV7-9; D perhaps matches TRBD1 (5 bases). Germline CDR1 is SEHNR and CDR2 is FQNEAQ (reference sequence). The V gene lost 5 bases and the J gene lost 2 bases, with 15 bases spanning the gap. The CDR3 has 15 amino acids. The CDR3 spells CASSRDSRRQETQYF. In nucleotides, the CDR3 is TGTGCCAGCAGCCGAGACAGTCGACGTCAAGAGACCCAGTACTTC.

This clone was found once. The CDR3 nucleotides are TGCGCCAGCAGCTTGAAGGGGACAGGCGGAGGCTACACCTTC. This sequence encodes CASSLKGTGGGYTF. The rearrangement uses TRBV5-1 and TRBJ1-2; 8 nucleotides match TRBD1. The germline CDR1 and CDR2 sequences are SGHRS and YFSETQ. J lost 8 bases, V lost 1 base, and 7 bases had no gene match. CDR3 length: 14 amino acids.

This chain links TRBV6-6 with TRBJ1-6, with D unclear. The CDR3 has 14 residues. The V end was cut by 6 bases, the J end by 5 bases, with 11 bases between. Per germline, CDR1 MNHNY and CDR2 SVGAGI (reference sequence). CDR3 sequence reads: CASRTEGDNSPLHF. The CDR3 coding sequence is TGTGCCAGCAGAACAGAGGGAGATAATTCACCCCTCCACTTT.

The chain is built from TRBV19 and TRBJ2-3; TRBD2 might be the D (5 bases). Germline V gene lookup returns CDR1 LNHDA and CDR2 SQIVND (reference sequence). V was shortened by 10 bases and J by 5 bases, with 16 bases between the two germline ends. The CDR3 length is 13 residues. DNA for the CDR3: TGTGCCACCGCAACCGGGATCAGAGATACGCAGTATTTT. This codes for CATATGIRDTQYF. Using reference TRBV19 and TRBJ2-3 for the parts outside the CDR3, the full variable domain is DGGITQSPKYLFRKEGQNVTLSCEQNLNHDAMYWYRQDPGQGLRLIYYSQIVNDFQKGDIAEGYSVSREKKESFPLTVTSAQKNPTAFYLCATATGIRDTQYFGPGTRLTVL.